This TCR beta chain was profiled in a study of T cells in Graves' hyperthyroidism and ophthalmopathy. The TCR beta CDR3 regions underwent amplification using RNA transcripts as the source. First-round RT-PCR with HTBI primers amplified the TCR CDR3 region. TCRdb re-called the multiplex PCR reads through MiXCR, storing one row per CDR3 protein. The data hold 450,000 to 700,000 distinct CDR3 sequences, with more than 45% observed a single time. CDR1 and CDR2 from the germline V gene are ENHRY and SYGVKD. CDR3 length: 14 residues. The ends were cut back, 8 bases at V and 4 bases at J, with 17 bases in the middle.

The source is an adult woman with Graves' disease, either hyperthyroidism or ophthalmopathy (not recorded which). The chain joins TRBV10-3 to TRBJ1-1, with D hard to call. Sequenced input: peripheral blood or thyroid tissue (not recorded which). Written as DNA, the CDR3 is TGTGCCATCCGAGGCGGGAACGGAGGCACTGAAGCTTTCTTT. Protein: CAIRGGNGGTEAFF.